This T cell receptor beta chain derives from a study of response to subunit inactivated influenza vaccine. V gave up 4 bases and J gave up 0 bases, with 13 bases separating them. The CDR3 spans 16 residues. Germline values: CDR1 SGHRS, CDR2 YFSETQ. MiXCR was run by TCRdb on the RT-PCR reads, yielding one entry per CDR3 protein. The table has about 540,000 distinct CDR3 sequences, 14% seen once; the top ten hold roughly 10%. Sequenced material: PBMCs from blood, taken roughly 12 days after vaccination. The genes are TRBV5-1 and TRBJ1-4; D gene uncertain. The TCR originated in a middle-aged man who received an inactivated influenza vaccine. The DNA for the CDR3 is TGCGCCAGCAGCAGGTGGACCGACTCAACTAATGAAAAACTGTTTTTT. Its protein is CASSRWTDSTNEKLFF.